The 12 T cell receptor beta chains listed next were all sequenced from one sample in a study of blood T cells in healthy people across ages. Primers used in a second PCR of about 7 to 12 cycles were a sample-barcoded 5' primer and a J-beta primer mix. TCRdb processed the 5' RACE reads anew with MiXCR; each CDR3 protein has one entry. This sample has 550,000 to 750,000 distinct CDR3 sequences, with 21% found just once. The sequenced material came from blood. The receptors were sampled from a man between 65 and 80 years old in good health.

This chain links TRBV5-1 with TRBJ2-5; no definite D call. The closer fit of TRBJ2-1 to the DNA end suggests the J call may be wrong. This CDR3 has 14 amino acids. The germline CDR1 and CDR2 sequences are SGHRS and YFSETQ. The DNA of the CDR3 is TGCGCCAGCAGCTTCGACTTGGGCCACAATGAGCAGTTCTTC. Protein product: CASSFDLGHNEQFF.

The rearrangement joins TRBV30 to TRBJ1-2, with D perhaps matching TRBD1 (5 bases). Germline lookup yields CDR1 GTSNPN and CDR2 SVGIG (reference sequence). The ends were cut back, 4 bases at V and 0 bases at J, with 15 bases in the middle. The CDR3 loop spans 15 amino acids. The CDR3 bases are TGTGCCTGGAAGGGGCAGAGCTTCTCTAACTATGGCTACACCTTC. Its translation: CAWKGQSFSNYGYTF.

V gene TRBV29-1 combines with J gene TRBJ2-3; TRBD1 might be the D (5 bases). Trimming cost V 4 bases and J 0 bases, with 11 bases left between them. Germline CDR1 is SQVTM and CDR2 is ANQGSEA. The CDR3 extends over 14 amino acids. This CDR3 is CSVAAGQSTDTQYF. CDR3 nucleotide sequence: TGCAGCGTTGCGGCAGGGCAAAGCACAGATACGCAGTATTTT.

This clonotype was counted only a few times. This chain joins TRBV12-3 or TRBV12-4 and TRBJ1-3, with D tentatively TRBD1 (6 bases). This CDR3 has 14 amino acids. Trimming took off 5 bases at V and 4 bases at J, with 12 bases between the two ends. The chain's CDR3 is CASSMGTKGNTIYF. The CDR3 DNA follows: TGTGCCAGCAGTATGGGGACAAAAGGAAACACCATATATTTT.

A few counts support this clonotype. The rearrangement joins TRBV4-1 to TRBJ2-7; 8 positions match TRBD1. The CDR3 sequence is 15 residues long. Looked up from germline, CDR1 is MGHRA and CDR2 is YSYEKL. The J segment lost 4 bases and the V segment lost 4 bases, leaving 9 bases of the junction unmatched. CDR3 loop: CASSLRQGKEYEQYF. CDR3 sequence (DNA): TGCGCCAGCAGCCTACGACAGGGGAAAGAATACGAGCAGTACTTC.

This clonotype has a handful of counts. V gene TRBV24-1 combines with J gene TRBJ2-1; 13 bases line up with TRBD2. CDR1 and CDR2 (germline): KGHDR, SFDVKD. The V and J ends lost 4 bases and 6 bases, in that order; junction bases with no gene match: 8. This CDR3 spans 17 amino acids. CDR3: CATSDNPGLAGINEQFF. CDR3 nucleotide sequence: TGTGCCACCAGTGACAATCCGGGACTAGCGGGAATCAATGAGCAGTTCTTC.

The genes are TRBV14 and TRBJ2-1; D gene unclear. V gave up 2 bases and J gave up 0 bases, with 17 bases separating them. The CDR3 contains 18 residues. Germline lookup yields CDR1 SGHDN and CDR2 FVKESK. The CDR3 protein is CASSQKGWYRSSYNEQFF. The CDR3 DNA reads as TGTGCCAGCAGCCAAAAAGGGTGGTACCGCAGCTCCTACAATGAGCAGTTCTTC.

Only a few counts were recorded for this clonotype. V gene TRBV7-8 combines with J gene TRBJ2-5; D uncertain. Near its end, the DNA agrees better with TRBJ2-7, so the J call may be wrong. This CDR3 region has 17 residues. Germline loops: CDR1 SGHVS, CDR2 FQNEAQ. CDR3: CASSPARTTQFSYEQYF. CDR3 nucleotides: TGTGCCAGCAGCCCCGCTAGAACTACCCAATTCTCCTACGAGCAGTACTTC.

At least ten counts were recorded for this clonotype. This chain connects TRBV7-9 to TRBJ2-2, with no clear D. The CDR3 is 13 amino acids. Trimming shortened V by 0 bases and J by 6 bases, and 5 bases separated the two germline ends. Germline V gene sequence: CDR1 SEHNR, CDR2 FQNEAQ (reference sequence). CDR3 sequence reads: CASSLAAAGELFF. Here the CDR3 DNA reads TGTGCCAGCAGCTTAGCAGCAGCCGGGGAGCTGTTTTTT.

This clonotype showed up just a few times. This chain uses TRBV7-3 with TRBJ2-3; 8 bases are shared with TRBD2. V dropped 4 bases and J dropped 6; count of bases not matched to a gene: 21. The CDR3 sequence is 19 residues long. Germline V gene sequence: CDR1 SGHTA, CDR2 FQGTGA. The CDR3 DNA follows: TGTGCCAGCAGCTCCACTTTAGCGGGACGCCCCCTGGTCGGGGATACGCAGTATTTT. Translated: CASSSTLAGRPLVGDTQYF.

The gene calls are TRBV7-3 and TRBJ2-2; D possibly corresponds to TRBD1 (6 bases). The ends were cut back, 8 bases at V and 3 bases at J, with 13 bases in the middle. In germline, CDR1 is SGHTA, CDR2 FQGTGA. This CDR3 comprises 14 residues. CDR3 loop: CASADRGYTGELFF. The CDR3 nucleotides are TGTGCCAGCGCGGACAGAGGTTACACCGGGGAGCTGTTTTTT.

J is TRBJ2-1 and V is TRBV7-2, with TRBD2 matching 9 bases. Germline CDR1 SGHTA, CDR2 FQGNSA. Trimming took 4 bases from V and 6 from J; bases not matched to a gene: 4. This CDR3 is built from 14 residues. The CDR3 sequence is CASSSGLASNEQFF. CDR3 coding DNA: TGTGCCAGCAGCTCAGGACTAGCGAGCAATGAGCAGTTCTTC.